This T cell receptor (beta chain) was identified in a study of blood T cell repertoires in COVID-19. About the research overall: Acute and convalescent COVID-19 specimens originated in the United States, Italy and Spain. T cells, B-cell-depleted T cells, or PBMCs supplied cDNA or gDNA.

The V and J ends lost 8 bases and 4 bases, in that order; junction bases with no gene match: 6. This CDR3 spans 13 amino acids. Germline CDR1 SGHNT, CDR2 YENEEA. In the study's own analysis: From reference gene primer amplification, estimates of nucleated cell counts were derived. Assay: immunoSEQ multiplex PCR; the TCRdb copy retains only in-frame clones and omits some. V, J and clone size are those of that table, while D and trimming were read from the DNA. Of fewer than 200,000 clones in the sample, about 83% were seen once. The J gene is TRBJ2-5, the V gene TRBV11-3, with TRBD1 identical over 8 bases. The source of this sequence is a man in his forties who had recovered from COVID-19. Material: peripheral blood. CDR3 sequence reads: CASGTGGPETQYF. CDR3 bases: TGTGCCAGCGGTACAGGGGGTCCAGAGACCCAGTACTTC.